Following are 8 T cell receptor beta chains from one sample sequenced in a study of cytomegalovirus exposure and HLA in healthy donors. Primers for the PCR totalled 60 Vbeta and 13 Jbeta. The data were produced by immunoSEQ multiplex PCR, yet TCRdb's version contains in-frame clones alone and is incomplete. The table includes some 80,000 clones, around 77% detected once. The specimen sequenced was PBMCs. These TCRs come from a man in his forties or fifties in good health and CMV-seronegative.

This chain links TRBV7-2 with TRBJ1-1; unclear D gene. The CDR3 extends over 12 amino acids. V lost 3 bases and J lost 3, with 5 bases in between. Germline-derived CDR1 and CDR2 are SGHTA and FQGNSA. DNA for the CDR3: TGTGCCAGCAGCTTTAGTGACACTGAAGCTTTCTTT. Its protein is CASSFSDTEAFF.

About this clone itself: Different DNA sequences within this sample yield the same CDR3. V is TRBV6-4 and J is TRBJ2-3, with 11 positions matching TRBD2. V lost 3 bases to trimming and J lost 2 bases; unmatched junction nucleotides: 1. The CDR3 totals 15 residues. Germline V gene sequence: CDR1 MRHNA, CDR2 SNTAGT. The CDR3 spells CASSDSGGATDTQYF. The CDR3, as DNA: TGTGCCAGCAGTGATAGCGGGGGGGCCACAGATACGCAGTATTTT.

The V gene is TRBV7-9, the J gene TRBJ2-1; D remains unclear. Germline V gene sequence: CDR1 SEHNR, CDR2 FQNEAQ (reference sequence). V lost 0 bases, J lost 4 bases, and 7 bases lay in between. This CDR3 spans 14 amino acids. The CDR3 loop is CASSLAQSYNEQFF. In DNA, the CDR3 is TGTGCCAGCAGCTTAGCGCAGTCTTACAATGAGCAGTTCTTC.

The chain joins TRBV10-3 to TRBJ1-4; tentative D call: TRBD1 (6 bases). The CDR3 is 14 residues long. CDR1 is ENHRY, CDR2 SYGVKD, per germline. Between the trimmed V and J ends, which lost 11 bases and 2 bases, there was a span of 15 bases. The CDR3 DNA reads as TGTGCCGTCGGAACAGGGACCACTAATGAAAAACTGTTTTTT. Its translation is CAVGTGTTNEKLFF.

This chain links TRBV11-2 with TRBJ1-2; D not certain. Trimming pared 5 bases from V and 8 bases from J, leaving 21 bases between. The CDR3 runs 15 residues. Germline V gene lookup returns CDR1 SGHAT and CDR2 FQNNGV. The CDR3 region has the DNA TGTGCCAGCAGCCCACGACAAGCCTCTATAGGAGGCTACACCTTC. Translation: CASSPRQASIGGYTF. Full variable domain (remainder filled in from reference TRBV11-2 and TRBJ1-2): EAGVAQSPRYKIIEKRQSVAFWCNPISGHATLYWYQQILGQGPKLLIQFQNNGVVDDSQLPKDRFSAERLKGVDSTLKIQPAKLEDSAVYLCASSPRQASIGGYTFGSGTRLTVV.

The chain combines TRBV19 with TRBJ1-1; D remains ambiguous. Trimming cost V 5 bases and J 0 bases, with 16 bases left between them. Germline V CDR1 and CDR2: LNHDA, SQIVND (reference sequence). The CDR3 runs to 16 residues. CDR3 nucleotides: TGTGCCAGTAGTCCAACCCGGGAGGTCATGAACACTGAAGCTTTCTTT. Translating gives CASSPTREVMNTEAFF.

This rearrangement joins TRBV28 to TRBJ1-5; a weak D match, TRBD1 (5 bases). Germline V lookup: CDR1 MDHEN, CDR2 SYDVKM. This CDR3 has 16 residues. The germline V and J ends were trimmed by 6 bases and 3 bases, with 18 bases remaining between them. The CDR3 protein is CASSLYGRGHNQPQHF. The CDR3 DNA is TGTGCCAGCAGCCTCTACGGGAGGGGCCACAATCAGCCCCAGCATTTT.

The CDR3 region has the DNA TGTGCCAGCAGTTACGTCCCGTATCAGCCCCAGCATTTT. It translates to CASSYVPYQPQHF. The chain combines TRBV6-5 with TRBJ1-5; D ambiguous. Germline V gives CDR1 MNHEY, CDR2 SVGAGI. Deletions cut 2 bases from V and 5 bases from J, with 7 bases between. The CDR3 spans 13 residues.